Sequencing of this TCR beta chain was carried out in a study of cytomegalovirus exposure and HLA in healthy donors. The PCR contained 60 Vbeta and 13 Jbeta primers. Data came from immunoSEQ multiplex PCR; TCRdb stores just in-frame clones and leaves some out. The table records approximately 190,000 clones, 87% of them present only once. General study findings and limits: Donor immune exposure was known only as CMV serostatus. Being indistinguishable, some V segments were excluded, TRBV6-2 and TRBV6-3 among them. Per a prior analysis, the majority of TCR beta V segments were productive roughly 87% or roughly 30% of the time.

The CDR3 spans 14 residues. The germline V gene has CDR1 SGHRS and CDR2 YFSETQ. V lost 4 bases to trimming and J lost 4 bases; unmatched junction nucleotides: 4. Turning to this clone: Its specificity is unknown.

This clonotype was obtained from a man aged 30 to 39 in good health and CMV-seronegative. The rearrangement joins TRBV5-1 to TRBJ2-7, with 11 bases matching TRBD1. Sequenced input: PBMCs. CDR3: CASSGGQGAYEQYF. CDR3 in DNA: TGCGCCAGCAGCGGTGGACAGGGGGCGTACGAGCAGTACTTC.